One sample yielded the 14 T cell receptor beta chains listed below, sequenced in a study of T-cell reconstitution after alpha-beta-depleted transplantation in children. The TCRbeta library was prepared with unique molecular identifiers. TCRdb fed the PCR reads into MiXCR, producing one record per CDR3 protein. Of a few hundred thousand distinct CDR3 sequences in the sample, about a tenth were seen once. The sequencing here drew on PBMCs, taken before TCRalphabeta/CD19-depleted stem cell transplant. These receptors came from a boy under two years old with acute myeloid leukemia, due to receive a stem cell transplant.

This clonotype was counted ten times or more. This chain joins TRBV7-9 and TRBJ1-3; no clear D gene. The CDR3 spans 15 residues. Between the trimmed V and J ends, which lost 5 bases and 0 bases, there was a span of 11 bases. The germline CDR1 and CDR2 sequences are SEHNR and FQNEAQ (reference sequence). The CDR3 loop is CASSLRSHSGNTIYF. The DNA of the CDR3 is TGTGCCAGCAGCCTACGGTCCCACTCTGGAAACACCATATATTTT.

This clonotype was recorded many times. The gene calls are TRBV4-3 and TRBJ2-2; D is ambiguous. Deletions cut 7 bases from V and 0 bases from J, with 15 bases between. This CDR3 region has 16 residues. The germline V gene encodes CDR1 LGHNA and CDR2 YSLEER. The chain's CDR3 is CASNSKPGTNTGELFF. The CDR3, as DNA: TGCGCCAGCAACTCCAAACCGGGTACGAACACCGGGGAGCTGTTTTTT.

This clonotype was observed many times. The chain recombines TRBV11-2 with TRBJ2-5; no definite D call. Germline-derived CDR1 and CDR2 are SGHAT and FQNNGV. Between the trimmed V and J ends, which lost 5 bases and 5 bases, there was a span of 15 bases. CDR3 size: 14 residues. CDR3 sequence (DNA): TGTGCCAGCAGCCCCGGTTGGGTGGTGGAGACCCAGTACTTC. This codes for CASSPGWVVETQYF.

This clonotype has at least ten counts. Its ends do not fully match the called genes, so a read error is possible. The J gene is TRBJ2-1, the V gene TRBV20-1; 11 positions agree with TRBD2. The CDR3 has 17 amino acids. Germline V gene lookup returns CDR1 DFQATT and CDR2 SNEGSKA (reference sequence). CDR3 protein: CSARVLAGEGSYNEQFF. CDR3 coding DNA: TGCAGTGCAAGAGTACTAGCGGGAGAGGGCTCCTACAATGAGCAGTTCTTC.

Regarding this clonotype: A junction end diverges from the germline sequence, so it may reflect a read error. CDR3 DNA: TGCAGTGCTAGTAGACTAGTAGGGGGGACCGGGGTGCTGTTTTTT. Encoded protein: CSASRLVGGTGVLFF. This chain uses TRBV20-1 with TRBJ2-2, with D perhaps matching TRBD1 or TRBD2 (6 bases each). The V gene's germline CDR1 is DFQATT and CDR2 SNEGSKA (reference sequence). There are 15 residues in the CDR3.

In this sample, this clonotype turned up many times. This rearrangement joins TRBV25-1 to TRBJ2-5; TRBD2 aligns across 8 bases. The CDR3 covers 16 residues. V shed 1 base and J 6 bases; nucleotides not matched to a gene: 10. Germline V gene data show CDR1 as MGHDK and CDR2 as SYGVNS. CDR3 sequence: CASSEWGGRLGKTQYF. The CDR3 DNA is TGTGCCAGCAGTGAATGGGGCGGGAGGCTCGGGAAGACCCAGTACTTC.

This clonotype showed up many times. A read error may account for a junction end that differs from germline. The chain recombines TRBV10-2 with TRBJ2-5, with a possible D match to TRBD1 (6 bases). The CDR3 is 12 amino acids. Germline V gene data show CDR1 as WSHSY and CDR2 as SAAADI. CDR3: CASSPTGTTQYF. CDR3 DNA sequence: TGCGCCAGCAGCCCCACAGGGACGACCCAGTATTTC.

This clonotype was counted at least ten times. The CDR3 loop is CSVGDREDRGYTF. The CDR3 DNA reads as TGCAGCGTTGGGGACAGGGAGGATAGGGGCTACACCTTC. The rearrangement links TRBV29-1 to TRBJ1-2, with 9 bases that match TRBD1. V was clipped by 4 bases and J by 8 bases; unmatched bases: 8. The germline V gene has CDR1 SQVTM and CDR2 ANQGSEA. The CDR3 extends over 13 amino acids. Combining the CDR3 with reference TRBV29-1 and TRBJ1-2 gives the whole variable domain SAVISQKPSRDICQRGTSLTIQCQVDSQVTMMFWYRQQPGQSLTLIATANQGSEATYESGFVIDKFPISRPNLTFSTLTVSNMSPEDSSIYLCSVGDREDRGYTFGSGTRLTVV.

This clonotype occurred a few times. The V gene is TRBV28, the J gene TRBJ2-5; possibly TRBD2 for D (5 bases). The CDR3 extends over 14 amino acids. From germline, CDR1 is MDHEN and CDR2 SYDVKM. With 5 bases removed from V and 2 bases from J, the gap between germline ends came to 12 bases. The CDR3, as DNA: TGTGCCAGCAGTCCCCAACTAGTTCAAGAGACCCAGTACTTC. It specifies CASSPQLVQETQYF.

The CDR3 region is CASSKGNRGSPLHF. The CDR3 bases are TGCGCCAGCAGCAAGGGAAACAGGGGCTCACCCCTCCACTTT. The gene calls are TRBV4-3 and TRBJ1-6, with 7 bases aligning to TRBD1. This CDR3 has 14 amino acids. J gave up 10 bases and V 5 bases, and 8 bases lay outside the gene matches. In germline, CDR1 is LGHNA, CDR2 YSLEER.

This clonotype was found many times. The CDR3 nucleotides are TGTGCCAGCAGCTTGGGGACTGAGGCGAACACCGGGGAGCTGTTTTTT. This sequence encodes CASSLGTEANTGELFF. V usage is TRBV5-6 and J usage is TRBJ2-2; D possibly corresponds to TRBD2 (5 bases). The CDR3 consists of 16 residues. Germline loops: CDR1 SGHDT, CDR2 YYEEEE. Trimming removed 0 bases from V and 0 bases from J, with 9 bases in between.

This clonotype was recorded at least ten times. The chain uses TRBV6-2 or TRBV6-3 and TRBJ2-7; a weak D match, TRBD1 (6 bases). The CDR3 loop spans 14 amino acids. Germline V gene data show CDR1 as MNHEY and CDR2 as SVGEGT. The V end was cut by 0 bases, the J end by 5 bases, with 11 bases between. This chain's CDR3 is CASSYSRPGDEQYF. The CDR3 DNA is TGTGCCAGCAGTTACTCCCGCCCAGGGGACGAGCAGTACTTC.

This clonotype appeared many times. The chain recombines TRBV12-3 or TRBV12-4 with TRBJ2-5, with 9 bases fitting TRBD1. J gave up 3 bases and V 6 bases, and 5 bases lay outside the gene matches. The CDR3 has 14 amino acids. The CDR3, as DNA: TGTGCCAGCAGCTACGGACAGGGGAAAGAGACCCAGTACTTC. This sequence encodes CASSYGQGKETQYF.

This clonotype was counted at least ten times. The V gene is TRBV14, the J gene TRBJ2-7, with D tentatively TRBD2 (6 bases). This CDR3 is 16 amino acids long. V lost 4 bases and J 0 bases, leaving 16 bases between the germline ends. The germline CDR1 and CDR2 sequences are SGHDN and FVKESK. CDR3 DNA sequence: TGTGCCAGCAGCCTCCGACCGTTCGGGAGCTCCTACGAGCAGTACTTC. It yields the protein CASSLRPFGSSYEQYF.